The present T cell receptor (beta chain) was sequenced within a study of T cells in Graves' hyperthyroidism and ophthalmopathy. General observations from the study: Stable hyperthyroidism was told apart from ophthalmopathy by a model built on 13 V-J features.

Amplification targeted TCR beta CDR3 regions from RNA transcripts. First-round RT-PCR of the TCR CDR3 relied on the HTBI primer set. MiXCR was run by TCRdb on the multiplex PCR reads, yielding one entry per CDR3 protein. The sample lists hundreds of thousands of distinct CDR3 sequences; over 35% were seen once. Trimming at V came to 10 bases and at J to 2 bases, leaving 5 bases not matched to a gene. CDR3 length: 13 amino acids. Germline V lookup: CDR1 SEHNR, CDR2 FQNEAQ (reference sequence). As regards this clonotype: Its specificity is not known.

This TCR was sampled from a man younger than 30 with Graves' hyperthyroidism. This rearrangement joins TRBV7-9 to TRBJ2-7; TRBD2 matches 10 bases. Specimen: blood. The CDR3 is CATSTSGAYEQYF. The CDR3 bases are TGTGCCACCTCTACTAGCGGGGCCTACGAGCAGTACTTC. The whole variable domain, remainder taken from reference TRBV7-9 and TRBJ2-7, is DTGVSQNPRHKITKRGQNVTFRCDPISEHNRLYWYRQTLGQGPEFLTYFQNEAQLEKSRLLSDRFSAERPKGSFSTLEIQRTEQGDSAMYLCATSTSGAYEQYFGPGTRLTVT.